This T cell receptor (beta chain) is from a study of control samples from healthy donors and cancer patients. Germline CDR1 MDHEN, CDR2 SYDVKM. With 8 bases removed from V and 4 bases from J, the gap between germline ends came to 15 bases. There are 15 residues in the CDR3. Sequencing was performed with immunoSEQ multiplex PCR; in TCRdb, only in-frame clones are kept and a portion is missing. The table has 75,000 to 100,000 clones, roughly 89% seen once. Sequencing was performed on blood. This receptor was obtained from a human donor in good health. The donor label of this sample is uncertain. The chain combines TRBV28 with TRBJ2-6; D could derive from TRBD1 or TRBD2 (6 bases each). For the CDR3, the DNA is TGTGCCAGCGGGGGGTTGGGGGCCGGGGCCAACGTCCTGACTTTC. This sequence encodes CASGGLGAGANVLTF.